This T cell receptor (beta chain) was identified in a study of blood T cell repertoires in COVID-19. The CDR3 is made up of 12 amino acids. Trimming took off 2 bases at V and 10 bases at J, with 9 bases between the two ends. From germline, CDR1 is MNHNY and CDR2 SVGAGI (reference sequence). Sequencing was performed with immunoSEQ multiplex PCR; in TCRdb, only in-frame clones are kept and a portion is missing. The sample records 200,000 to 300,000 clones, more than 90% being singletons. The gene calls are TRBV6-6 and TRBJ2-1, with D hard to call. The source is a person aged 18-30 years with COVID-19, enrolled during active disease. The specimen was peripheral blood. The CDR3 bases are TGTGCCAGCAGTTACGTTATGCGGGAGCAGTTCTTC. Translated, it gives CASSYVMREQFF.